The rows below give T cell receptor beta chains drawn from one sample of a study of OX40 agonist ivuxolimab in advanced cancers. Assay: immunoSEQ multiplex PCR; the TCRdb copy retains only in-frame clones and omits some. The sample holds 37,000 or so clones, over 75% seen once. The sequenced sample was CD4+ or CD8+ T cells sorted from blood, obtained in a trial of the OX40 agonist ivuxolimab. The receptors derive from an adult with an advanced solid tumor such as melanoma, head and neck, liver or kidney cancer. The CDR3 runs from the conserved cysteine through the conserved F or W. D genes are given only for firm matches. Rows may omit the clone size; those that give it use once, few, many or a size class.

V gene	J gene	CDR3 length	clone size	D gene	CDR3 DNA	CDR3 protein
TRBV27	TRBJ1-1	15	NA	TRBD1	TGTGCCAGCAGTCCCAGACAGGGGCTACGGACTGAAGCTTTCTTT	CASSPRQGLRTEAFF
TRBV5-1	TRBJ2-6	16	NA	NA	TGCGCCAGCGACCCGGGCCAAAACTCTGGGGCCAACGTCCTGACTTTC	CASDPGQNSGANVLTF
TRBV29-1	TRBJ2-7	15	NA	NA	TGCAGCGTTGAAGAGTTCGACAGTCTACTTGGCGAGCAGTACTTC	CSVEEFDSLLGEQYF
TRBV5-1	TRBJ1-1	13	NA	NA	TGCGCCAGCAGCTGGGGGATCTACACTGAAGCTTTCTTT	CASSWGIYTEAFF
TRBV6-4	TRBJ2-3	14	NA	NA	TGTGCCAGCAGTGAATTGGGGGGCACAGATACGCAGTATTTT	CASSELGGTDTQYF
TRBV30	TRBJ1-5	13	few	NA	TGTGCCTGGAGTCAACAGGGAAATCAGCCCCAGCATTTT	CAWSQQGNQPQHF
TRBV11-2	TRBJ2-7	12	NA	NA	TGTGCCAGCAGCCCGGGGACCGCCGAGCAGTACTTC	CASSPGTAEQYF
TRBV7-9	TRBJ2-5	15	NA	TRBD1	TGTGCCAGCAGCCAGTCCACAGGGGGCTCGGAGACCCAGTACTTC	CASSQSTGGSETQYF
TRBV4-2	TRBJ2-7	15	NA	NA	TGTGCCAGCAGCCCACCGAACAGCAACGGGCTCGAGCAGTACTTC	CASSPPNSNGLEQYF
TRBV7-9	TRBJ1-5	13	once	NA	TGTGCCAGCAGTCGACAGGGCAATCAGCCCCAGCATTTT	CASSRQGNQPQHF
TRBV9	TRBJ1-1	15	NA	TRBD1	TGTGCCAGCAGCGTAGTTTCAGGGGGTGGAACTGAAGCTTTCTTT	CASSVVSGGGTEAFF
TRBV7-3	TRBJ2-1	15	NA	NA	TGTGCCAGCAGCCCCGGAGGAAAAATATACAATGAGCAGTTCTTC	CASSPGGKIYNEQFF
TRBV18	TRBJ1-1	13	NA	NA	TGTGCCAGCTCATCGCAACAGGGCACTGAAGCTTTCTTT	CASSSQQGTEAFF
TRBV19	TRBJ1-1	15	once	NA	TGTGCCAGTAGTACAAACAGGGTTGGTCGCACTGAAGCTTTCTTT	CASSTNRVGRTEAFF
TRBV6-5	TRBJ2-1	14	NA	NA	TGTGCCAGCGGGGAGGTAGCGGTTTACAATGAGCAGTTCTTC	CASGEVAVYNEQFF
TRBV4-1	TRBJ2-1	15	NA	TRBD1	TGCGCCAGCAGCCAAGGACAGGGGTTGTACAATGAGCAGTTCTTC	CASSQGQGLYNEQFF
TRBV7-9	TRBJ2-5	17	NA	TRBD2	TGTGCCAGCAGCCCCAAGTTGGTAGCGGGGGGGCAAGAGACCCAGTACTTC	CASSPKLVAGGQETQYF
TRBV2	TRBJ2-5	16	NA	TRBD1	TGTGCCAGCAGGTCCGGGACAGGGGGACCCCAAGAGACCCAGTACTTC	CASRSGTGGPQETQYF
TRBV5-1	TRBJ2-2	14	NA	NA	TGCGCCAGCAGCTCCCGGGACTCCTCGGGGGAGCTGTTTTTT	CASSSRDSSGELFF
TRBV10-3	TRBJ1-5	14	few	TRBD1	TGTGCCACCAAGACCGGGACAGCCAATCAGCCCCAGCATTTT	CATKTGTANQPQHF
TRBV7-2	TRBJ2-7	15	NA	TRBD2	TGTGCCAGCAGCTATTGGACTAGCGCCACCTACGAGCAGTACTTC	CASSYWTSATYEQYF
TRBV9	TRBJ1-2	14	NA	TRBD1	TGTGCCAGCAGCGTAGCACAGGGGGCTGGGGGCTACACCTTC	CASSVAQGAGGYTF
TRBV7-2	TRBJ1-5	15	NA	NA	TGTGCCAGCAGCCCCTTCTCGGAATTAGATCAGCCCCAGCATTTT	CASSPFSELDQPQHF
TRBV13	TRBJ1-6	14	NA	NA	TGTGCCAGCAGAAACAGCGACCCTAATTCACCCCTCCACTTT	CASRNSDPNSPLHF
TRBV11-2	TRBJ2-7	12	NA	NA	TGTGCCAGCAGCTTAGGGGTCCGCGAGCAGTACTTC	CASSLGVREQYF
TRBV25-1	TRBJ1-2	14	NA	NA	TGTGCCAGCAGTGAAATGGCAGAAGGATATGGCTACACCTTC	CASSEMAEGYGYTF
TRBV6-5	TRBJ1-1	14	NA	NA	TGTGCCAGCAGTTACGAAGGTTTCGGCACTGAAGCTTTCTTT	CASSYEGFGTEAFF
TRBV7-6	TRBJ2-7	16	few	NA	TGTGCCAGCAGCTTAGCGATGAGCGGCGGGTCCTACGAGCAGTACTTC	CASSLAMSGGSYEQYF
TRBV7-9	TRBJ2-7	14	NA	NA	TGTGCCAGCAGCTTAACTGAAACCGGGGGCGAGCAGTACTTC	CASSLTETGGEQYF
TRBV7-6	TRBJ2-5	17	NA	TRBD2	TGTGCCAGCAGCTTAGAGAATTTTAGCGGGGGGTACGAGACCCAGTACTTC	CASSLENFSGGYETQYF
TRBV13	TRBJ2-1	17	NA	NA	TGTGCCAGCAGCTCCCGTGGGGCAGGGGCCGCCTACAATGAGCAGTTCTTC	CASSSRGAGAAYNEQFF
TRBV2	TRBJ2-1	15	NA	TRBD1	TGTGCCAGCAGGCCCGACAGGGGCCCGTACAATGAGCAGTTCTTC	CASRPDRGPYNEQFF
TRBV2	TRBJ1-1	13	few	NA	TGTGCCAGCAGTGAGAGCGGGAACACTGAAGCTTTCTTT	CASSESGNTEAFF
TRBV29-1	TRBJ2-7	12	NA	NA	TGCAGCGCCGGGGACCCCCCGGGGGAGCAGTACTTC	CSAGDPPGEQYF
TRBV30	TRBJ2-3	15	NA	TRBD2	TGTGCCTGGATACTAGCGGGGGGGGGCACAGATACGCAGTATTTT	CAWILAGGGTDTQYF
TRBV4-1	TRBJ1-1	14	NA	NA	TGCGCCAGCAGCCCCCAGGGGATGAACACTGAAGCTTTCTTT	CASSPQGMNTEAFF
TRBV5-6	TRBJ2-7	13	NA	TRBD1	TGTGCCAGCAGCTCGACAGGGGTCTACGAGCAGTACTTC	CASSSTGVYEQYF
TRBV30	TRBJ1-5	13	NA	NA	TGTGCCTGGTCCCGGGACCCTAGAGAGCCCCAGCATTTT	CAWSRDPREPQHF
TRBV19	TRBJ2-2	13	NA	NA	TGTGCCAGTAGTATGGTAGGGGCCGGGGAGCTGTTTTTT	CASSMVGAGELFF
TRBV11-3	TRBJ2-1	16	NA	NA	TGTGCCAGCAGCGAGGGACCGAGGAATCCCTACAATGAGCAGTTCTTC	CASSEGPRNPYNEQFF
TRBV5-4	TRBJ2-7	15	NA	TRBD2	TGTGCCAGCAGCTTGTATGGACTAGCGGCCTACGAGCAGTACTTC	CASSLYGLAAYEQYF
TRBV7-2	TRBJ2-7	15	NA	NA	TGTGCCAGCAGCCAACCCGGGACACGAACCTACGAGCAGTACTTC	CASSQPGTRTYEQYF
TRBV13	TRBJ1-4	14	NA	NA	TGTGCCAGCAGCTTATGGGGGCCAGATGAAAAACTGTTTTTT	CASSLWGPDEKLFF
TRBV10-3	TRBJ2-3	13	NA	NA	TGTGCCATCAGTGAACAGGGAGGAGATACGCAGTATTTT	CAISEQGGDTQYF
TRBV6-5	TRBJ2-7	14	NA	NA	TGTGCCAGCAGTTACGAGGGGGGGCCCTACGAGCAGTACTTC	CASSYEGGPYEQYF
TRBV5-6	TRBJ1-4	16	NA	TRBD1	TGTGCCAGCAGCCGACGACGACAGGGGTTAAATGAAAAACTGTTTTTT	CASSRRRQGLNEKLFF
TRBV11-2	TRBJ2-2	17	NA	NA	TGTGCCAGCAGCTTAGATATGTTCGAGGGAATCACCGGGGAGCTGTTTTTT	CASSLDMFEGITGELFF
TRBV21-1	TRBJ2-5	17	few	NA	TGTGCCAGCAGCAAACAACCCGACAGGGATGGGAGGGAGACCCAGTACTTC	CASSKQPDRDGRETQYF
TRBV19	TRBJ1-6	14	medium-sized	NA	TGTGCCAGTAGTATAGATCGAGGTAATTCACCCCTCCACTTT	CASSIDRGNSPLHF
TRBV6-5	TRBJ2-2	13	NA	NA	TGTGCCAGCAGTTACGTCGGCACCGGGGAGCTGTTTTTT	CASSYVGTGELFF
TRBV4-1	TRBJ1-2	14	NA	NA	TGCGCCAGCAGCCAAGAAGCGGGATCCTATGGCTACACCTTC	CASSQEAGSYGYTF
TRBV7-9	TRBJ2-2	14	NA	NA	TGTGCCAGCACCTCGGAGGGCGACCGCGGGGAGCTGTTTTTT	CASTSEGDRGELFF
TRBV19	TRBJ1-6	14	NA	NA	TGTGCCAGTACCCCGGCCTTGCAGGGTTCACCCCTCCACTTT	CASTPALQGSPLHF
TRBV19	TRBJ1-2	14	NA	NA	TGTGCCAGTAGTCCCCGGGAAGGGGAGGATGGCTACACCTTC	CASSPREGEDGYTF
TRBV4-1	TRBJ1-1	15	NA	NA	TGCGCCAGCAGCCAAGTCAGCCCGGCGAACACTGAAGCTTTCTTT	CASSQVSPANTEAFF